Reported below is one TCR beta chain. This specimen belongs to a study of cytomegalovirus exposure and HLA in healthy donors. 13 Jbeta primers and 60 Vbeta primers were used for the PCR. This table comes from immunoSEQ multiplex PCR, and its TCRdb copy is limited to in-frame clones, with some not included. The table records about 160,000 clones, less than 85% of them present only once. The CDR3 length is 14 residues. Germline assignment: CDR1 MDHEN and CDR2 SYDVKM. The germline V and J ends were trimmed by 3 bases and 8 bases, with 16 bases remaining between them. The clonotype comes from a man aged 55 to 69 in good health and CMV-seronegative. Sequenced: PBMCs. The chain has TRBV28 and TRBJ1-2; no clear D. The chain's CDR3 is CASSFDVGSLGYTF. The CDR3 DNA sequence: TGTGCCAGCAGTTTCGATGTTGGCAGTTTAGGCTACACCTTC.